This T cell receptor beta chain was obtained from a study of cytomegalovirus exposure and HLA in healthy donors. Broader study findings: Most likely, a cluster of highly shared sequence variants arose as a sequencing artifact. Investigators reported 150 to 200 TCR beta chains as tied to cytomegalovirus. Sequencing depth across donors, presence/absence analyses assumed, was roughly uniform.

Germline CDR1 MDHEN, CDR2 SYDVKM. The CDR3 is 13 residues long. The ends were cut back, 2 bases at V and 11 bases at J, with 15 bases in the middle. 13 Jbeta primers and 60 Vbeta primers were used for the PCR. The assay was immunoSEQ multiplex PCR, and TCRdb's table has in-frame clones only and misses some. The sample lists 140,000 or so clones, roughly a tenth occurring once. On this clone: What it binds is unknown.

Specimen: PBMCs. V gene TRBV28 combines with J gene TRBJ1-1; maybe TRBD1 (5 bases). The clonotype was recovered from a male donor in good health and CMV-seronegative. The CDR3 here is CASSLPLEGRAFF. CDR3 sequence (DNA): TGTGCCAGCAGTTTACCCCTAGAGGGGAGGGCTTTCTTT. The variable domain in full, with the rest retrieved from reference TRBV28 and TRBJ1-1, is DVKVTQSSRYLVKRTGEKVFLECVQDMDHENMFWYRQDPGLGLRLIYFSYDVKMKEKGDIPEGYSVSREKKERFSLILESASTNQTSMYLCASSLPLEGRAFFGQGTRLTVV.